This entry is about one T cell receptor (beta chain). This specimen comes from a study of blood T cell repertoires in COVID-19. Across the whole study: Sources were T cells, B-cell-depleted T cells, or PBMCs; the material itself was cDNA or gDNA.

The CDR3 contains 17 residues. Germline V gene data show CDR1 as MNHEY and CDR2 as SVGEGT. The ends lost 2 bases at V and 1 base at J; junction bases unmatched: 10. Produced via immunoSEQ multiplex PCR; TCRdb's table is partial and in-frame only. Of 310,000 or so clones in the sample, approximately 86% were seen once. Recruited during active infection, patients (from Seattle) were subsequently followed longitudinally. The TCR was taken from a man younger than 40 with COVID-19, enrolled during active disease. The sample comprised peripheral blood. This chain uses TRBV6-2 or TRBV6-3 with TRBJ1-1; 7 bases fit TRBD1. CDR3 DNA sequence: TGTGCCAGCAGTTACCAATACAGGGGATTTGCGAACACTGAAGCTTTCTTT. It encodes CASSYQYRGFANTEAFF.